Sequencing of this T cell receptor (beta chain) was carried out in a study of shared clonotypes between healthy human individuals. CDR1 and CDR2 from the germline V gene are MDHEN and SYDVKM. The CDR3 runs 16 residues. The ends lost 7 bases at V and 1 base at J; junction bases unmatched: 3. This was a deep-level run. Across several immunoSEQ plates, the genomic DNA of each subset was split evenly. Produced via immunoSEQ multiplex PCR; TCRdb's table is partial and in-frame only. Here the sample spans under 850,000 clones, 90% to 95% being singletons. Naive CD8 isolation took CD45RO-negative cells positively selected for CCR7 and excluded terminally differentiated effector memory CD45RA+ cells.

The sample was naive CD8+ T cells sorted from blood. The rearrangement joins TRBV28 to TRBJ2-6, with 11 bases identical to TRBD1. The TCR comes from a young man in good health. The CDR3 DNA reads as TGTGCCAGCAAAGGACAGGGGGCATCTGGGGCCAACGTCCTGACTTTC. Its translation is CASKGQGASGANVLTF. Based on the CDR3 plus reference TRBV28 and TRBJ2-6, the full variable domain is DVKVTQSSRYLVKRTGEKVFLECVQDMDHENMFWYRQDPGLGLRLIYFSYDVKMKEKGDIPEGYSVSREKKERFSLILESASTNQTSMYLCASKGQGASGANVLTFGAGSRLTVL.